The entry that follows covers one T cell receptor (beta chain) sequence. The sample belongs to a study of blood T cell repertoires in COVID-19. The CDR3 loop spans 18 amino acids. The germline gives CDR1 LGHNA, CDR2 YSLEER. V shed 4 bases and J 6 bases; nucleotides not matched to a gene: 12. Libraries were prepared by immunoSEQ multiplex PCR; TCRdb keeps only in-frame clonotypes and omits some of them. The top ten hold around 2% of the sample, which has about 160,000 clones, 90% to 95% seen once. The V gene is TRBV4-3, the J gene TRBJ2-1, with TRBD2 identical over 13 bases. The TCR comes from a woman aged 55 to 70 with COVID-19, enrolled during active disease. Material: peripheral blood. CDR3 in amino acids: CASSRSTPGTSGVNEQFF. CDR3 in DNA: TGCGCCAGCAGCCGAAGCACCCCCGGGACTAGCGGGGTCAATGAGCAGTTCTTC.